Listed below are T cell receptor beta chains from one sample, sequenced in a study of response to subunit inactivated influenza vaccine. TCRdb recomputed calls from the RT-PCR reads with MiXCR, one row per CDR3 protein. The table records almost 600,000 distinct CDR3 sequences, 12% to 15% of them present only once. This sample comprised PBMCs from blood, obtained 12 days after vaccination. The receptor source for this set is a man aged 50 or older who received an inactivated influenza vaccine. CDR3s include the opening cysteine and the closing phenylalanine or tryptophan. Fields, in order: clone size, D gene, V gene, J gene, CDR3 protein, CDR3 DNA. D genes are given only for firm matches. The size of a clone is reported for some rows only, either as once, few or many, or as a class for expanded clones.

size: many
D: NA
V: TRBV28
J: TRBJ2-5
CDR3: CASSGRDTQETQYF
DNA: TGTGCCAGCAGTGGCCGGGACACTCAAGAGACCCAGTACTTC

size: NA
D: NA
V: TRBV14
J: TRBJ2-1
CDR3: CASSQGNRNEQFF
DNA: TGTGCCAGCAGCCAAGGAAACCGTAATGAGCAGTTCTTC

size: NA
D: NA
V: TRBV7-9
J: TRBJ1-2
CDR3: CASSLGQPRGYTF
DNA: TGTGCCAGCAGCTTAGGACAGCCTAGGGGCTACACCTTC

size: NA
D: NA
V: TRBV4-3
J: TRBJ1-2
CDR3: CASSQVLQILNYGYTF
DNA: TGCGCCAGCAGCCAAGTGTTACAGATCCTTAACTATGGCTACACCTTC

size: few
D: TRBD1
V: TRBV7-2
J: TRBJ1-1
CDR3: CASSRRGQGEETFF
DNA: TGTGCCAGCAGCCGGAGAGGACAGGGTGAGGAAACTTTCTTT

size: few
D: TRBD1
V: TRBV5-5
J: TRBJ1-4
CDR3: CASSDSGTAPRGEKLFF
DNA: TGTGCCAGCAGCGATTCCGGGACAGCCCCCAGGGGGGAAAAACTGTTTTTT

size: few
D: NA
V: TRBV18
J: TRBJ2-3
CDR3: CASSPSWGNTDTQYF
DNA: TGTGCCAGCTCACCGAGTTGGGGAAACACAGATACGCAGTATTTT

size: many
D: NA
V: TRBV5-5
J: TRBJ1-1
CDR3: CASSLFSGVRNTEAFF
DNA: TGTGCCAGCAGCTTGTTTTCAGGGGTCAGAAACACTGAAGCTTTCTTT

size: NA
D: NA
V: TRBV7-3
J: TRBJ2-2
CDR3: CASSLGGRTFTGELFF
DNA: TGTGCCAGCAGCTTAGGGGGGCGGACCTTCACCGGGGAGCTGTTTTTT

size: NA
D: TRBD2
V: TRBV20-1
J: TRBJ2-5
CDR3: CSGTTIAGGETQYF
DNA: TGCAGTGGAACGACGATAGCGGGAGGAGAGACCCAGTACTTC

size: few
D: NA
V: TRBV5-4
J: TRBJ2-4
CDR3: CASSPGDGFETKNIQYF
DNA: TGTGCCAGCAGCCCCGGGGACGGGTTTGAGACCAAAAACATTCAGTACTTC

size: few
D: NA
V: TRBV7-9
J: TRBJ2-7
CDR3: CASSLTASEQYF
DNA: TGTGCCAGCAGCTTGACAGCGTCCGAGCAGTACTTC

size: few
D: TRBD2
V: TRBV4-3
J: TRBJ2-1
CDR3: CASSQDGTSFNEQFF
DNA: TGCGCCAGCAGCCAAGATGGGACTAGCTTCAATGAGCAGTTCTTC

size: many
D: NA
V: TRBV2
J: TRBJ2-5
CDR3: CASSPGLETQYF
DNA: TGTGCCAGCAGCCCGGGACTAGAGACCCAGTACTTC

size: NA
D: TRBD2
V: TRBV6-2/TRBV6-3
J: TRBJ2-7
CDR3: CASSFLAGANEQYF
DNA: TGTGCCAGCAGTTTCCTAGCGGGAGCAAACGAGCAGTACTTC

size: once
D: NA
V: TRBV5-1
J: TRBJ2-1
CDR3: CASSLGGQNYNEQFF
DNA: TGCGCCAGTAGCTTGGGAGGACAGAACTACAATGAGCAGTTCTTC

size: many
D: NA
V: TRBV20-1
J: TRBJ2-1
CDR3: CSARQGDDNEQFF
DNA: TGCAGTGCTAGGCAGGGTGACGACAATGAGCAGTTCTTC

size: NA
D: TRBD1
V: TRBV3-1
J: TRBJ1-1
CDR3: CASSQIQDRGNTEAFF
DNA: TGTGCCAGCAGCCAAATCCAGGACAGGGGTAACACTGAAGCTTTCTTT

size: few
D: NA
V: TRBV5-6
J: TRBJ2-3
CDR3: CASSFFRVDSPWPTDTQYF
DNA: TGTGCCAGCAGCTTTTTTCGTGTGGACTCTCCGTGGCCCACAGATACGCAGTATTTT

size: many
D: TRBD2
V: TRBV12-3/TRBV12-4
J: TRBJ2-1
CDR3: CASSLRLAGGRYSYNEQFF
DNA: TGTGCCAGCAGTTTAAGGCTAGCGGGAGGGCGATACTCCTACAATGAGCAGTTCTTC

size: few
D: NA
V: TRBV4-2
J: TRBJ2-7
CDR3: CASSQEGPPSEQYF
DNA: TGTGCCAGCAGCCAGGAGGGACCCCCGTCCGAGCAGTACTTC

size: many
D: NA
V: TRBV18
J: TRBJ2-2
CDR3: CASSPPFGNTGELFF
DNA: TGTGCCAGCTCACCACCTTTTGGGAACACCGGGGAGCTGTTTTTT

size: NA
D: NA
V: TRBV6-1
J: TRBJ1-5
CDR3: CASSEQAGSWAQHF
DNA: TGTGCCAGCAGTGAGCAGGCCGGCTCTTGGGCCCAGCATTTT

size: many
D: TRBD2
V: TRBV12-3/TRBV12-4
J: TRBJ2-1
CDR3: CASRLAGGNEQFF
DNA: TGTGCCAGCCGGCTAGCGGGGGGCAATGAGCAGTTCTTC

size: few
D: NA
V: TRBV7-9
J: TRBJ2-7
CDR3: CASNSGGPEQYF
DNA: TGTGCCAGCAATTCGGGTGGACCCGAGCAGTACTTC

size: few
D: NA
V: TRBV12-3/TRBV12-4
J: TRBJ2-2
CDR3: CASSYPRWGAENTGELFF
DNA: TGTGCCAGCAGTTACCCGAGGTGGGGGGCTGAGAACACCGGGGAGCTGTTTTTT

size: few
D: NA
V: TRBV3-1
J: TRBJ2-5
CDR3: CASSQDVQEGLGAQYF
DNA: TGTGCCAGCAGCCAAGACGTCCAGGAGGGGTTGGGGGCCCAGTACTTC

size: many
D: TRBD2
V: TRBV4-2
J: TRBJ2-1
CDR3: CASSQDGTSGYNEQFF
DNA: TGTGCCAGCAGCCAAGATGGCACTAGCGGATACAATGAGCAGTTCTTC

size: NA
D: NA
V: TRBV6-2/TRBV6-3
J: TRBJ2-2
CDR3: CASSYPGGARTGELFF
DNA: TGTGCCAGCAGTTACCCCGGCGGGGCGCGAACCGGGGAGCTGTTTTTT

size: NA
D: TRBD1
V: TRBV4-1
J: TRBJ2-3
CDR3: CASSQDGTGFLDTQYF
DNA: TGCGCCAGCAGCCAAGACGGGACAGGGTTTTTAGATACGCAGTATTTT

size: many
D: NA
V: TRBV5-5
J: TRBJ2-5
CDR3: CASSSLGHQQETQYF
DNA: TGTGCCAGCAGCTCCCTGGGACACCAACAAGAGACCCAGTACTTC

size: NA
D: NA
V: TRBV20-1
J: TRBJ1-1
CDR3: CSAMWGDVTEAFF
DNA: TGCAGTGCTATGTGGGGGGATGTCACTGAAGCTTTCTTT

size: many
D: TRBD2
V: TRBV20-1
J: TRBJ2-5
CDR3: CSARNLAGFKETQYF
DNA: TGCAGTGCTAGGAACCTAGCGGGGTTTAAAGAGACCCAGTACTTC

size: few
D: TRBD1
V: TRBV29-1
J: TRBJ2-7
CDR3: CSVYQGAGEQYF
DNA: TGCAGCGTATACCAGGGGGCTGGGGAGCAGTACTTC

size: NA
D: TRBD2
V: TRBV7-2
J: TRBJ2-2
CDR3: CASSLAQGGPRTGELFF
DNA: TGTGCCAGCAGCTTAGCGCAGGGAGGGCCCCGAACCGGGGAGCTGTTTTTT

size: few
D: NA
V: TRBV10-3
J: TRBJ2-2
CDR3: CAISLALNTGELFF
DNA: TGTGCCATTTCCCTAGCGCTGAACACCGGGGAGCTGTTTTTT

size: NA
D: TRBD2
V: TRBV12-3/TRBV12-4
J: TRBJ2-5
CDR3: CASSFSGRNNGETQYF
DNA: TGTGCCAGCAGTTTTAGCGGGAGGAATAATGGAGAGACCCAGTACTTC